This T cell receptor beta chain emerged from a study of human T cells and chemical hapten exposure. TCRdb reprocessed the RACE reads via MiXCR and lists one record per CDR3 protein. The sample consists of 180,000 or so distinct CDR3 sequences, approximately 15% of them appearing once. This clonotype was observed a handful of times. Specified time point: patch test 1, 2 weeks after DPC sensitization. Treatment given: therapeutic diphenylcyclopropenone sensitization with weekly scalp DPC. The sample in question was whole blood, obtained in connection with sensitization to the hapten diphenylcyclopropenone (DPC). This receptor was identified in a woman younger than 45 with alopecia areata. Some clones in this sample may be carry-over from other donors' samples.

The CDR3 spells CASSVGESEAFF. The CDR3 DNA reads TGTGCCAGCAGCGTTGGGGAATCTGAAGCTTTCTTT. The chain combines TRBV9 with TRBJ1-1, with no clear D. V lost 2 bases and J 6 bases, leaving 8 bases between the germline ends. Germline CDR1 and CDR2: SGDLS and YYNGEE. CDR3 length: 12 amino acids.